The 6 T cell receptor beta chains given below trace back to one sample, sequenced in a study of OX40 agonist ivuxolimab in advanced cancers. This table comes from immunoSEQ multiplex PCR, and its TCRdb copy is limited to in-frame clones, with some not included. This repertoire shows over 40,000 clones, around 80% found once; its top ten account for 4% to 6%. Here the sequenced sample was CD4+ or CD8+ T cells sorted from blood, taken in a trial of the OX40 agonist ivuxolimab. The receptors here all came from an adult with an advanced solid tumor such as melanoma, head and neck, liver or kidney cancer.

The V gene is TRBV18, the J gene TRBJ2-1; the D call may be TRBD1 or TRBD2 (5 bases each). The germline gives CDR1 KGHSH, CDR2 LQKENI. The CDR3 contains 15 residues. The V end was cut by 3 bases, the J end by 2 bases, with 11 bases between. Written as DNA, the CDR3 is TGTGCCAGCTCACCGGGACCCCACACCTACAATGAGCAGTTCTTC. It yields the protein CASSPGPHTYNEQFF.

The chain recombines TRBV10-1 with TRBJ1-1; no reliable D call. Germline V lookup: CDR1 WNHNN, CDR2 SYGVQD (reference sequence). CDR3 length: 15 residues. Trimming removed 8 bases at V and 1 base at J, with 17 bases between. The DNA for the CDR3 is TGCGCCAGCCCTGAGGCGGTCGGGCAGAACACTGAAGCTTTCTTT. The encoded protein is CASPEAVGQNTEAFF.

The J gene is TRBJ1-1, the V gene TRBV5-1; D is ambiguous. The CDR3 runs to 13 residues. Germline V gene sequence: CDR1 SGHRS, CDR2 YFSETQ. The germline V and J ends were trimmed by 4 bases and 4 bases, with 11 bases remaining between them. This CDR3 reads CASSPNSGTEAFF. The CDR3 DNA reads TGCGCCAGCAGCCCGAATTCTGGCACTGAAGCTTTCTTT.

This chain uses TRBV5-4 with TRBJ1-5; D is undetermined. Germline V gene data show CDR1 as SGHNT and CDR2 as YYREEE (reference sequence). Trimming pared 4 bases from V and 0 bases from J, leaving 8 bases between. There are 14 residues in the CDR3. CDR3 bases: TGTGCCAGCAGCCGCGGGCTTAGCAATCAGCCCCAGCATTTT. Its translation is CASSRGLSNQPQHF.

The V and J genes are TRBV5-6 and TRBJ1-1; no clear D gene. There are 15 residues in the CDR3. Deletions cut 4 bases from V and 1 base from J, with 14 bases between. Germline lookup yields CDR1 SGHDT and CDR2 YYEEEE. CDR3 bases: TGTGCCAGCAGCCGACGAATTGGTCGGAACACTGAAGCTTTCTTT. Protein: CASSRRIGRNTEAFF.

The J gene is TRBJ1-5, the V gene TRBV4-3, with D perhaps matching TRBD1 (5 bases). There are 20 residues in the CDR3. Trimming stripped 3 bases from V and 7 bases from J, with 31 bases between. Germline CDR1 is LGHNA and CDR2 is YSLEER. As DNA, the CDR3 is TGCGCCAGCAGCCAGGAGATAGTGTCTGATGGGGGTGGCGGAGGACAGCCCCAGCATTTT. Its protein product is CASSQEIVSDGGGGGQPQHF.